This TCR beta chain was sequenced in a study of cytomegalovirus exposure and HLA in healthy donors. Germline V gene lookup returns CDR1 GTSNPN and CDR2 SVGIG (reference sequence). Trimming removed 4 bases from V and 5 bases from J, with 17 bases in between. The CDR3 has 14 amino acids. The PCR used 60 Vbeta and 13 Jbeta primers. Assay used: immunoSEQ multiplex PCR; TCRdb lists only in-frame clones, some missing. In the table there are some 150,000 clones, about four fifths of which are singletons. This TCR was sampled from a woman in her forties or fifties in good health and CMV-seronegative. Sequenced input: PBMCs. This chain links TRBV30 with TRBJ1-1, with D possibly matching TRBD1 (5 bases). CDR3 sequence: CAWTEGLRRTEAFF. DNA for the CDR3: TGTGCCTGGACCGAGGGACTCCGACGGACTGAAGCTTTCTTT.